This entry features one T cell receptor (beta chain) sequence. Per germline, CDR1 MDHEN and CDR2 SYDVKM. V was pared by 7 bases and J by 7 bases, with 22 bases between. CDR3 size: 16 residues. The data originate from a study of blood T cell repertoires in COVID-19. Only in-frame clones appear in the TCRdb table, and some are missing; sequencing was by immunoSEQ multiplex PCR. The table shows roughly 260,000 clones, with approximately 86% occurring only once. Input material: peripheral blood. This receptor was taken from a woman of 80 years or more with active or convalescent COVID-19. The V gene is TRBV28, the J gene TRBJ2-2; D possibly corresponds to TRBD1 (5 bases). The CDR3 DNA reads TGTGCCAGCACCACCTCAGGGTCGTACCTGGTCGGGGAGCTGTTTTTT. Translated, it gives CASTTSGSYLVGELFF.